A single sample gave rise to the 14 T cell receptor beta chains below, sequenced in a study of OX40 agonist ivuxolimab in advanced cancers. Sequencing used immunoSEQ multiplex PCR; TCRdb keeps in-frame clones, though not all of them. The repertoire holds tens of thousands of clones, 81% seen once, with roughly 4.6% in the top ten. The input for sequencing was CD4+ or CD8+ T cells sorted from blood, taken in a trial of the OX40 agonist ivuxolimab. Every receptor here comes from an adult with an advanced solid tumor such as melanoma, head and neck, liver or kidney cancer.

The chain carries TRBV18 and TRBJ2-7, with D possibly matching TRBD1 (6 bases). The germline V gene has CDR1 KGHSH and CDR2 LQKENI. The germline V and J ends were trimmed by 5 bases and 2 bases, with 13 bases remaining between them. CDR3 size: 14 residues. CDR3: CASSDRFRTYEQYF. Written as DNA, the CDR3 is TGTGCCAGCTCAGACAGGTTTAGGACCTACGAGCAGTACTTC.

The chain combines TRBV9 with TRBJ1-1; the D gene is possibly TRBD1 (5 bases). CDR1 is SGDLS and CDR2 is YYNGEE in the germline V gene. The ends were cut back, 3 bases at V and 3 bases at J, with 27 bases in the middle. The CDR3 length is 19 residues. CDR3 region: CASSESLWGSHFVHTEAFF. The CDR3 region has the DNA TGTGCCAGCAGCGAGTCTTTGTGGGGCAGTCACTTCGTTCACACTGAAGCTTTCTTT. Full variable domain (outside the CDR3, taken from reference TRBV9 and TRBJ1-1): DSGVTQTPKHLITATGQRVTLRCSPRSGDLSVYWYQQSLDQGLQFLIQYYNGEERAKGNILERFSAQQFPDLHSELNLSSLELGDSALYFCASSESLWGSHFVHTEAFFGQGTRLTVV.

The V gene is TRBV10-3, the J gene TRBJ2-5; 10 nucleotides line up with TRBD1. The CDR3 totals 15 residues. Per the germline V gene, CDR1 is ENHRY and CDR2 is SYGVKD. With V trimmed by 4 bases and J by 5 bases, 7 bases remained unmatched. This CDR3 reads CAISGQGARGETQYF. The CDR3, as DNA: TGTGCCATCAGTGGACAGGGGGCTAGGGGTGAGACCCAGTACTTC.

The chain has TRBV7-9 and TRBJ2-7; 15 bases match TRBD2. With V trimmed by 5 bases and J by 2 bases, 7 bases remained unmatched. Germline CDR1 SEHNR, CDR2 FQNEAQ (reference sequence). The CDR3 sequence is 17 residues long. The CDR3 sequence: CASSSGTSGRLTYEQYF. Written as DNA, the CDR3 is TGTGCCAGCAGCAGCGGGACTAGCGGGAGGTTAACCTACGAGCAGTACTTC.

The V gene is TRBV19, the J gene TRBJ1-1, with TRBD1 as a possible D gene (6 bases). The CDR3 has 14 amino acids. Germline V lookup: CDR1 LNHDA, CDR2 SQIVND (reference sequence). V was shortened by 2 bases and J by 3 bases, with 10 bases between the two germline ends. CDR3 amino acids: CASSIPGVDTEAFF. The CDR3 DNA reads TGTGCCAGTAGTATACCAGGGGTGGACACTGAAGCTTTCTTT. Looking up the rest from reference TRBV19 and TRBJ1-1 gives the full variable domain: DGGITQSPKYLFRKEGQNVTLSCEQNLNHDAMYWYRQDPGQGLRLIYYSQIVNDFQKGDIAEGYSVSREKKESFPLTVTSAQKNPTAFYLCASSIPGVDTEAFFGQGTRLTVV.

CDR3 protein: CASSYGAVDTEAFF. CDR3 in DNA: TGTGCCAGCAGTTACGGGGCCGTTGACACTGAAGCTTTCTTT. This chain uses TRBV6-5 with TRBJ1-1, with D possibly TRBD1 on 5 matching bases. Trimming removed 2 bases at V and 3 bases at J, with 10 bases between. This CDR3 comprises 14 residues. Germline V gives CDR1 MNHEY, CDR2 SVGAGI.

The chain recombines TRBV5-4 with TRBJ2-5, with no clear D. The germline V and J ends were trimmed by 0 bases and 7 bases, with 10 bases remaining between them. The CDR3 spans 13 residues. Germline values: CDR1 SGHNT, CDR2 YYREEE (reference sequence). The CDR3 DNA follows: TGTGCCAGCAGCTTGGACGAGGCAGGGACCCAGTACTTC. Amino acids: CASSLDEAGTQYF. The entire variable domain, with the rest obtained from reference TRBV5-4 and TRBJ2-5, is as follows: ETGVTQSPTHLIKTRGQQVTLRCSSQSGHNTVSWYQQALGQGPQFIFQYYREEENGRGNFPPRFSGLQFPNYSSELNVNALELDDSALYLCASSLDEAGTQYFGPGTRLLVL.

The chain links TRBV7-9 to TRBJ2-7; unclear D gene. The CDR3 has 15 residues. The V end lost 3 bases, the J end lost 3 bases, and 15 bases lay between the germline ends. CDR1 is SEHNR and CDR2 is FQNEAQ in the germline V gene (reference sequence). CDR3 loop: CASSLALGESYEQYF. CDR3 DNA: TGTGCCAGCAGCTTGGCCCTCGGAGAAAGCTACGAGCAGTACTTC.

This clone was counted a single time. V is TRBV5-1 and J is TRBJ1-1; TRBD1 might be the D (5 bases). Germline assignment: CDR1 SGHRS and CDR2 YFSETQ. The CDR3 is 13 amino acids. V was trimmed by 4 bases and J by 1 base, leaving 8 bases between them. CDR3 DNA sequence: TGCGCCAGCAGCACGGACACGAACACTGAAGCTTTCTTT. It encodes CASSTDTNTEAFF.

This clone has only a few counts. J is TRBJ1-5 and V is TRBV10-2, with D perhaps TRBD1 (5 bases). The CDR3 extends over 17 amino acids. Germline CDR1 and CDR2: WSHSY and SAAADI. V was shortened by 7 bases and J by 0 bases, with 19 bases between the two germline ends. The CDR3 coding sequence is TGCGCCAGCACCGGCCGGGCAGGGTACTATAGCAATCAGCCCCAGCATTTT. This sequence encodes CASTGRAGYYSNQPQHF.

The table lists this clone with a count of one. This chain links TRBV29-1 with TRBJ1-3; TRBD1 matches at 8 bases. V lost 1 base and J lost 3; bases outside the gene matches: 5. CDR1 and CDR2 (germline): SQVTM, ANQGSEA. This CDR3 has 15 amino acids. In DNA, the CDR3 is TGCAGCGTTGAAGGTCGAGACAGGGGTGGAAACACCATATATTTT. Translation gives CSVEGRDRGGNTIYF. The entire variable domain, with the rest obtained from reference TRBV29-1 and TRBJ1-3, is as follows: SAVISQKPSRDICQRGTSLTIQCQVDSQVTMMFWYRQQPGQSLTLIATANQGSEATYESGFVIDKFPISRPNLTFSTLTVSNMSPEDSSIYLCSVEGRDRGGNTIYFGEGSWLTVV.

The rearrangement uses TRBV27 and TRBJ2-7; TRBD2 agrees at 7 bases. J was trimmed by 3 bases and V by 6 bases; bases with no gene match: 14. This CDR3 spans 16 amino acids. Germline assignment: CDR1 MNHEY and CDR2 SMNVEV (reference sequence). For the CDR3, the DNA is TGTGCCAGCAGCCCCTCGGCGGGGGTATTAAACTACGAGCAGTACTTC. This encodes CASSPSAGVLNYEQYF.

V is TRBV7-9 and J is TRBJ1-3, with D unclear. Germline CDR1 SEHNR, CDR2 FQNEAQ (reference sequence). CDR3 length equals 17 residues. Trimming removed 4 bases from V and 0 bases from J, with 16 bases in between. The CDR3 loop is CASSSQTEAISGNTIYF. The CDR3 DNA is TGTGCCAGCAGCTCACAGACGGAAGCAATCTCTGGAAACACCATATATTTT.

The chain has TRBV6-5 and TRBJ2-3; D ambiguous. This CDR3 contains 13 residues. Trimming took off 2 bases at V and 2 bases at J, with 5 bases between the two ends. Germline CDR1 is MNHEY and CDR2 is SVGAGI. The CDR3 reads CASSYVNTDTQYF. CDR3 in DNA: TGTGCCAGCAGTTACGTAAACACAGATACGCAGTATTTT.